This T cell receptor (beta chain) was profiled in a study of shared clonotypes between healthy human individuals (dated by TCRdb to the early 2020s). For the study in its entirety: The cohort included three men and a couple of women between 18 and 49 years of age. For each donor, CD4 naive and CD4 memory were each given three plates, CD8 naive was given two plates, and CD8 memory was given one plate. The study deeply sequenced blood TCR repertoires of five healthy adults to estimate repertoire size and the extent of clonotype sharing between individuals. Libraries were prepared and TCR repertoires were sequenced by different laboratories using diverse techniques, in order to increase sequencing depth and limit assay-specific biases. Each donor's leukapheresis produced roughly between roughly 0.85 and 9.5 billion PBMCs. Summary of the overall study and its limitations: Sharing across four donors was observed for 4.5% to 6.5% of naive CD4, over 3% of naive CD8, about 2.5% of memory CD4, and over 0.3% of memory CD8 clonotypes. Naive subsets generally had larger estimated clonotype richness than memory subsets did. Compared with non-shared clonotypes, the clonotypes found in all four sorted-subset donors had higher generation probabilities. Only blood was sampled, and tissue TCR repertoires likely differ from those in blood. Rarefaction of sorted-subset datasets indicated incomplete sequencing despite the large sequencing depth. Pairwise subsampling led to the expectation that sequencing depth would affect the degree of clonotype sharing among donors. The genetic and exposure-history diversity represented was limited by the small number of donors.

Donors were healthy HIV-negative adults with no recently reported acute infections or vaccinations. Every donor was a Caucasian adult residing in Nashville, Tennessee, USA. Magnetic negative selection was used to enrich CD4+ T cells, after which naive cells were positively selected on CD45RA and the negative fraction became the memory subset. Blood was collected by leukapheresis, and PBMCs were isolated by Ficoll-Histopaque density gradient centrifugation and then cryopreserved in liquid nitrogen vapor phase. Analytical flow cytometry was used to check the purity and quantity of every magnetically sorted T cell population. Each sorted fraction had its genomic DNA isolated and then quantified by UV absorbance on a Nanodrop 2000c. TCR CDR3 regions were amplified from genomic DNA by multiplex PCR using the deep immunoSEQ assay. For each cell subset, the extracted genomic DNA was distributed evenly across all wells of several immunoSEQ 96-well plates, and each plate served as one replicate. For sorted subsets, around 200 ng genomic DNA, equal to tens of thousands of T cell genomes, was loaded into each replicate PCR. Purified libraries were quantified with a Qubit 3.0 fluorometer, sized on a Bioanalyzer 2100, and re-quantified with the KAPA Library Quantification kit. Every immunoSEQ 96-well plate was sequenced on a separate single-read 150-cycle Illumina NextSeq 550 flow cell. The study's own analysis went as follows. Because only junctional sequences without quality scores were contained in the immunoSEQ output, filtering matching that applied to full-length reads could not be performed. To assign V/J genes and CDR3, sequences were annotated using PyIR, a Python wrapper for IgBLAST v1.9, with IMGT germline references. Any read was removed if the V/J assignment was weak (E-value above 1e-6), the CDR3 was missing, or the read contained stop codons, out-of-frame junctions, or ambiguous translated residues. V3J clonotypes were defined as sequences sharing an identical inferred V gene, J gene, and CDR3 amino acid sequence. Percentage overlap between repertoires was computed as shared unique clonotypes divided by the size of the smaller repertoire. Richness of each repertoire was evaluated using RTK rarefaction, the Chao1 estimator, and Recon v2.1 estimates of unobserved clonotypes. Generation probabilities were computed with OLGA for all TCRbeta clonotypes obtained by the gDNA method from a handful of donors. TCRdb holds this immuneACCESS table with in-frame rearrangements only. Some clones are missing; in checked studies, unresolved V genes explain under half, and the rest has no known cause. V and J calls and clone size are those listed in that table; D and trimming were worked out from the DNA. This sample lists roughly 2,500,000 clones; 90% to 95% were detected once. Of the sample, approximately 0.37% is held by the ten largest clones.

To note about this clone: Its recognized antigen is unknown. The record has no base qualities; no much larger clone is one base away.

The CDR3 contains 14 residues, cysteine and phenylalanine counted. Only CDR3 DNA remains: 42 bases, in frame from the first base. Reading the germline V gene gives CDR1 SGDLS and CDR2 YYNGEE. The junction carries 9 bases between V and J, which are trimmed by 1 base and 2 bases respectively. The chain uses TRBV9 and TRBJ1-2; the D gene lacks a confident call. Sequenced material: naive CD4+ T cells from PBMCs. The cell subset or site label here, explained by the study, means: CD45RA+ positively selected. The sequence was obtained from a man aged 18-30 years in good health. Some clones in this sample may be carry-over from other donors' samples. CDR3 loop: CASSVQASNYGYTF. The nucleotides are TGTGCCAGCAGCGTACAGGCCAGCAACTATGGCTACACCTTC. Where the CDR3 stops, the reference TRBV9 and TRBJ1-2 genes take over; the full variable domain is DSGVTQTPKHLITATGQRVTLRCSPRSGDLSVYWYQQSLDQGLQFLIQYYNGEERAKGNILERFSAQQFPDLHSELNLSSLELGDSALYFCASSVQASNYGYTFGSGTRLTVV.